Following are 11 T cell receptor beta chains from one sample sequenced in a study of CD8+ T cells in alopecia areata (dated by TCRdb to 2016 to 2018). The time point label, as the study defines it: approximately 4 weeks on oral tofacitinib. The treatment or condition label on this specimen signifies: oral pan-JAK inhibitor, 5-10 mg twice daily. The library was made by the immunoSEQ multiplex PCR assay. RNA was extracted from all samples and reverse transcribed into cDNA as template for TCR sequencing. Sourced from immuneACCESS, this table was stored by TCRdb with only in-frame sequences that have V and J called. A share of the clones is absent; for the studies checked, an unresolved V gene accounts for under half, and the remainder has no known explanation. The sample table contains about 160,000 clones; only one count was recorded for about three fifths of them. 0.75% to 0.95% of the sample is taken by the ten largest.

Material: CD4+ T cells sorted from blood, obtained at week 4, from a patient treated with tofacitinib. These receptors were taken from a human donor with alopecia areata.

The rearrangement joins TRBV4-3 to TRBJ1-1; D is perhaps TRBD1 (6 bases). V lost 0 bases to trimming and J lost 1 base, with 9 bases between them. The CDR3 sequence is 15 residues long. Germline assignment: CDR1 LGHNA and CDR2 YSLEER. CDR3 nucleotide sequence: TGCGCCAGCAGCCAAGACCTGGACAGGAACACTGAAGCTTTCTTT. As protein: CASSQDLDRNTEAFF.

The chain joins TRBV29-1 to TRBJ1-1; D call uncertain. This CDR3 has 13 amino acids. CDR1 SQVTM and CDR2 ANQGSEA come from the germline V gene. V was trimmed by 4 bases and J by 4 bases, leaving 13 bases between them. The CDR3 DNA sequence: TGCAGCGTTGGTGTGGACTTGGGCACTGAAGCTTTCTTT. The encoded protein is CSVGVDLGTEAFF. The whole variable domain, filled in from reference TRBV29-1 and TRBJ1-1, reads SAVISQKPSRDICQRGTSLTIQCQVDSQVTMMFWYRQQPGQSLTLIATANQGSEATYESGFVIDKFPISRPNLTFSTLTVSNMSPEDSSIYLCSVGVDLGTEAFFGQGTRLTVV.

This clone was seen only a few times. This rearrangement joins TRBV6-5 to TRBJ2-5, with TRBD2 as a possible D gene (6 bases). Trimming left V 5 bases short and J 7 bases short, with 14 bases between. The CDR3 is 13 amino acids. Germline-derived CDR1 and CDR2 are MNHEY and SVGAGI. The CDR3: CASSAASEGTQYF. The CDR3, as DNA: TGTGCCAGCAGTGCCGCCTCGGAGGGGACCCAGTACTTC.

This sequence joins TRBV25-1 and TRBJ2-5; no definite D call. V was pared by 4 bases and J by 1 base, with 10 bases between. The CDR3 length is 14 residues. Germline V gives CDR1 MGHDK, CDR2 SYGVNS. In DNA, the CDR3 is TGTGCCAGCAGTGGTTACAACCCCCAAGAGACCCAGTACTTC. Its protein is CASSGYNPQETQYF.

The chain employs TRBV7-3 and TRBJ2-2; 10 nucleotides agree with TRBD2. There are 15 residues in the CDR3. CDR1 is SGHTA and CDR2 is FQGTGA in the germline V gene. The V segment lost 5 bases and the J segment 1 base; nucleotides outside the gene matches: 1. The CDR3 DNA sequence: TGTGCCAGCAGCCGACTAGCGGGGAACACCGGGGAGCTGTTTTTT. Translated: CASSRLAGNTGELFF.

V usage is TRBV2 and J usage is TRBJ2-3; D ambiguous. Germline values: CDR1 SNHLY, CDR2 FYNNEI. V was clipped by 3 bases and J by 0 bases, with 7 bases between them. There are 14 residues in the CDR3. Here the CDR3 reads CASSDGRSTDTQYF. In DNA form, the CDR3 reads TGTGCCAGCAGTGACGGCCGAAGCACAGATACGCAGTATTTT.

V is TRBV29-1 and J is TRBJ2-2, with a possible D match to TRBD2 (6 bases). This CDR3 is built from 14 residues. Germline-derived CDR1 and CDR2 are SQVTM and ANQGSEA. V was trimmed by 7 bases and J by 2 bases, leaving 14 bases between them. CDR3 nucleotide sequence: TGCAGCGCTAGAGTGGGGGGTAACACCGGGGAGCTGTTTTTT. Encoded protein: CSARVGGNTGELFF.

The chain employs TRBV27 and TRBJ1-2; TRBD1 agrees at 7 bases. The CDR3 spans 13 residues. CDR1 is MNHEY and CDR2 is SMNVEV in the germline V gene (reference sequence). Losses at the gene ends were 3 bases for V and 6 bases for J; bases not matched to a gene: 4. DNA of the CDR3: TGTGCCAGCAGTTTTAGGGGGCTTGATGGCTACACCTTC. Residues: CASSFRGLDGYTF.

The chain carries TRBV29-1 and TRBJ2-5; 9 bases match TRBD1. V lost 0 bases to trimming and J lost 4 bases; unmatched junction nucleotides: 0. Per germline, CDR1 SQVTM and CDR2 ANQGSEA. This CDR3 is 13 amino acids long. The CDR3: CSVEEQGAETQYF. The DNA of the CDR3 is TGCAGCGTTGAAGAACAGGGGGCAGAGACCCAGTACTTC.

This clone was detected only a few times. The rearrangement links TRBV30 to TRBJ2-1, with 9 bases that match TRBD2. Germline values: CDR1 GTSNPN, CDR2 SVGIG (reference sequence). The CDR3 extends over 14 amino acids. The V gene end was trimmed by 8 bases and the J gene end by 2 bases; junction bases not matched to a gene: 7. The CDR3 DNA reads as TGTGCCGGATCGCGGGGGGGAACCTACAATGAGCAGTTCTTC. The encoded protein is CAGSRGGTYNEQFF.

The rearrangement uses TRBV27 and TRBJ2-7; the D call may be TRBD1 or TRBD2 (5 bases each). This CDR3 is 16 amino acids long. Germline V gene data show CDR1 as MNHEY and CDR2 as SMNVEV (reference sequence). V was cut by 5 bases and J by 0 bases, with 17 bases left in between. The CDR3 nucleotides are TGTGCCAGCAGTCCTACCGGGACCTCGAGCTCCTACGAGCAGTACTTC. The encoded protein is CASSPTGTSSSYEQYF.